This is a list of T cell receptor beta chains from one sample in a study of shared clonotypes between healthy human individuals. Data came from immunoSEQ multiplex PCR; TCRdb stores just in-frame clones and leaves some out. Counted here are about 680,000 clones, around 73% occurring once; the ten biggest clones make up 1.5% to 2%. The source material was memory CD4+ T cells sorted from blood. These receptors all come from a woman in her twenties or thirties in good health. CDR3s include the opening cysteine and the closing phenylalanine or tryptophan. The order of the fields is CDR3 protein, CDR3 DNA, J gene, V gene, D gene, clone size, CDR3 length. D genes are given only for firm matches. Where a row states a size, it is once, few, many or the class of an expanded clone; other rows omit it.

CDR3 protein: CASTTSPMNTEAFF
CDR3 DNA: TGTGCCAGCACGACATCCCCGATGAACACTGAAGCTTTCTTT
J gene: TRBJ1-1
V gene: TRBV2
D gene: -
clone size: many
CDR3 length: 14

CDR3 protein: CASSLAVSGNTIYF
CDR3 DNA: TGTGCCAGCAGCTTGGCGGTCTCTGGAAACACCATATATTTT
J gene: TRBJ1-3
V gene: TRBV5-5
D gene: -
clone size: -
CDR3 length: 14

CDR3 protein: CASSLFGRFGNNQPQHF
CDR3 DNA: TGTGCCAGCAGTTTATTTGGCAGGTTTGGAAACAATCAGCCCCAGCATTTT
J gene: TRBJ1-5
V gene: TRBV27
D gene: -
clone size: -
CDR3 length: 17

CDR3 protein: CASSPVRGELFF
CDR3 DNA: TGTGCCAGCAGTCCCGTAAGGGGGGAGCTGTTTTTT
J gene: TRBJ2-2
V gene: TRBV27
D gene: -
clone size: once
CDR3 length: 12

CDR3 protein: CASGGIFSEQYF
CDR3 DNA: TGTGCCAGCGGGGGGATCTTCTCCGAGCAGTACTTC
J gene: TRBJ2-7
V gene: TRBV25-1
D gene: -
clone size: -
CDR3 length: 12

CDR3 protein: CASSLDNWGETQYF
CDR3 DNA: TGTGCCAGCAGCTTAGATAACTGGGGAGAGACCCAGTACTTC
J gene: TRBJ2-5
V gene: TRBV7-9
D gene: -
clone size: -
CDR3 length: 14

CDR3 protein: CASSLPGLNTEAFF
CDR3 DNA: TGTGCCAGCAGCCTACCAGGGTTGAACACTGAAGCTTTCTTT
J gene: TRBJ1-1
V gene: TRBV14
D gene: -
clone size: -
CDR3 length: 14

CDR3 protein: CASSERSNLAKNIQYF
CDR3 DNA: TGTGCCAGCAGCGAAAGGTCGAATTTAGCCAAAAACATTCAGTACTTC
J gene: TRBJ2-4
V gene: TRBV2
D gene: -
clone size: -
CDR3 length: 16

CDR3 protein: CASSEYRGQGRMDEQYF
CDR3 DNA: TGTGCCAGCAGTGAATACCGGGGACAGGGAAGAATGGACGAGCAGTACTTC
J gene: TRBJ2-7
V gene: TRBV25-1
D gene: TRBD1
clone size: -
CDR3 length: 17

CDR3 protein: CASSPEGPGNEQFF
CDR3 DNA: TGTGCCAGCAGCCCGGAGGGCCCGGGCAATGAGCAGTTCTTC
J gene: TRBJ2-1
V gene: TRBV5-6
D gene: -
clone size: -
CDR3 length: 14

CDR3 protein: CASSGIRSINEQFF
CDR3 DNA: TGTGCCAGCTCAGGGATCCGGAGCATTAATGAGCAGTTCTTC
J gene: TRBJ2-1
V gene: TRBV2
D gene: -
clone size: -
CDR3 length: 14

CDR3 protein: CATLKGVTGANVLTF
CDR3 DNA: TGTGCCACCCTAAAAGGGGTAACTGGGGCCAACGTCCTGACTTTC
J gene: TRBJ2-6
V gene: TRBV19
D gene: -
clone size: once
CDR3 length: 15

CDR3 protein: CASHRTENTEAFF
CDR3 DNA: TGTGCCAGCCACAGGACGGAGAACACTGAAGCTTTCTTT
J gene: TRBJ1-1
V gene: TRBV7-8
D gene: -
clone size: -
CDR3 length: 13

CDR3 protein: CASTFGGEQFF
CDR3 DNA: TGTGCCAGCACCTTCGGAGGGGAGCAGTTCTTC
J gene: TRBJ2-1
V gene: TRBV6-5
D gene: -
clone size: -
CDR3 length: 11

CDR3 protein: CASRSLGSGSSYEQYF
CDR3 DNA: TGTGCCAGCAGGTCCTTAGGTAGCGGGAGCTCCTACGAGCAGTACTTC
J gene: TRBJ2-7
V gene: TRBV27
D gene: TRBD2
clone size: -
CDR3 length: 16

CDR3 protein: CASSPTKSADTQYF
CDR3 DNA: TGCGCCAGCAGCCCGACCAAATCGGCAGATACGCAGTATTTT
J gene: TRBJ2-3
V gene: TRBV5-1
D gene: -
clone size: -
CDR3 length: 14

CDR3 protein: CSVEEARGLHNEQFF
CDR3 DNA: TGCAGCGTTGAAGAAGCCAGGGGGCTCCACAATGAGCAGTTCTTC
J gene: TRBJ2-1
V gene: TRBV29-1
D gene: TRBD1
clone size: -
CDR3 length: 15

CDR3 protein: CASSLSTGVEQYF
CDR3 DNA: TGTGCCAGCAGTTTATCGACAGGGGTCGAGCAGTACTTC
J gene: TRBJ2-7
V gene: TRBV28
D gene: TRBD1
clone size: -
CDR3 length: 13

CDR3 protein: CASSPGGASGDYEQYF
CDR3 DNA: TGTGCCAGCAGTCCCGGGGGGGCTAGCGGGGATTACGAGCAGTACTTC
J gene: TRBJ2-7
V gene: TRBV28
D gene: TRBD2
clone size: -
CDR3 length: 16

CDR3 protein: CASSQNAGTPSYEQYF
CDR3 DNA: TGCGCCAGCAGCCAAAACGCCGGGACTCCTTCCTACGAGCAGTACTTC
J gene: TRBJ2-7
V gene: TRBV5-1
D gene: -
clone size: once
CDR3 length: 16

CDR3 protein: CASSLGGFTGLNEQFF
CDR3 DNA: TGTGCCAGCAGCTTAGGAGGTTTTACAGGGCTCAATGAGCAGTTCTTC
J gene: TRBJ2-1
V gene: TRBV11-2
D gene: -
clone size: once
CDR3 length: 16

CDR3 protein: CASSAPPGLGDQPQHF
CDR3 DNA: TGTGCCAGCAGCGCACCTCCGGGGCTAGGAGATCAGCCCCAGCATTTT
J gene: TRBJ1-5
V gene: TRBV7-3
D gene: -
clone size: once
CDR3 length: 16

CDR3 protein: CASRQGNYGYTF
CDR3 DNA: TGTGCCAGCAGGCAGGGTAACTATGGCTACACCTTC
J gene: TRBJ1-2
V gene: TRBV6-1
D gene: -
clone size: -
CDR3 length: 12

CDR3 protein: CASSWGTSGGYTF
CDR3 DNA: TGTGCCAGCAGTTGGGGGACCAGCGGTGGCTACACCTTC
J gene: TRBJ1-2
V gene: TRBV27
D gene: -
clone size: -
CDR3 length: 13

CDR3 protein: CASSRGRSNEKLFF
CDR3 DNA: TGTGCCAGCAGTAGGGGACGGTCAAATGAAAAACTGTTTTTT
J gene: TRBJ1-4
V gene: TRBV27
D gene: -
clone size: -
CDR3 length: 14

CDR3 protein: CASSEAGTTYNEQFF
CDR3 DNA: TGTGCCAGCAGTGAAGCCGGGACTACCTACAATGAGCAGTTCTTC
J gene: TRBJ2-1
V gene: TRBV2
D gene: TRBD2
clone size: -
CDR3 length: 15

CDR3 protein: CASSLTGGSRGYTF
CDR3 DNA: TGTGCCAGCAGCTTGACAGGGGGCTCCCGAGGCTACACCTTC
J gene: TRBJ1-2
V gene: TRBV11-2
D gene: TRBD1
clone size: -
CDR3 length: 14

CDR3 protein: CASSLGQTVSPLHF
CDR3 DNA: TGTGCCAGCAGCTTAGGCCAGACTGTATCACCCCTCCACTTT
J gene: TRBJ1-6
V gene: TRBV7-2
D gene: -
clone size: -
CDR3 length: 14

CDR3 protein: CSVVLSLNTEAFF
CDR3 DNA: TGCAGCGTCGTACTTTCCTTGAACACTGAAGCTTTCTTT
J gene: TRBJ1-1
V gene: TRBV29-1
D gene: -
clone size: -
CDR3 length: 13

CDR3 protein: CASSVGYQGGAYEQYF
CDR3 DNA: TGTGCCAGCAGCGTAGGGTACCAGGGTGGTGCCTACGAGCAGTACTTC
J gene: TRBJ2-7
V gene: TRBV9
D gene: -
clone size: -
CDR3 length: 16

CDR3 protein: CASSLAGGRRTEAFF
CDR3 DNA: TGTGCCAGCAGTTTAGCAGGGGGTAGGAGGACTGAAGCTTTCTTT
J gene: TRBJ1-1
V gene: TRBV27
D gene: TRBD1
clone size: -
CDR3 length: 15

CDR3 protein: CASTGLAGDTDTQYF
CDR3 DNA: TGTGCCAGCACCGGACTAGCGGGTGACACAGATACGCAGTATTTT
J gene: TRBJ2-3
V gene: TRBV27
D gene: TRBD2
clone size: -
CDR3 length: 15

CDR3 protein: CASSSDYPYEQYF
CDR3 DNA: TGTGCCAGCAGCTCGGACTACCCCTACGAGCAGTACTTC
J gene: TRBJ2-7
V gene: TRBV27
D gene: -
clone size: -
CDR3 length: 13

CDR3 protein: CASSRNVGTGGYEQYF
CDR3 DNA: TGTGCCAGCAGTCGTAACGTCGGGACAGGGGGCTACGAGCAGTACTTC
J gene: TRBJ2-7
V gene: TRBV11-2
D gene: TRBD1
clone size: once
CDR3 length: 16

CDR3 protein: CASSLETGELFF
CDR3 DNA: TGTGCCAGCAGCCTTGAAACCGGGGAGCTGTTTTTT
J gene: TRBJ2-2
V gene: TRBV28
D gene: -
clone size: -
CDR3 length: 12

CDR3 protein: CATRAGSNEQFF
CDR3 DNA: TGTGCCACTCGGGCCGGGAGTAATGAGCAGTTCTTC
J gene: TRBJ2-1
V gene: TRBV19
D gene: -
clone size: -
CDR3 length: 12

CDR3 protein: CASSEGRLRISTDTQYF
CDR3 DNA: TGTGCCAGCAGTGAAGGCCGCTTGCGGATAAGCACAGATACGCAGTATTTT
J gene: TRBJ2-3
V gene: TRBV6-1
D gene: -
clone size: many
CDR3 length: 17

CDR3 protein: CASSQTSALPYEQYF
CDR3 DNA: TGCGCCAGCAGCCAGACTAGCGCGCTCCCCTACGAGCAGTACTTC
J gene: TRBJ2-7
V gene: TRBV4-1
D gene: TRBD2
clone size: -
CDR3 length: 15

CDR3 protein: CASVPDLGEQYF
CDR3 DNA: TGTGCCAGCGTCCCTGACTTGGGCGAGCAGTACTTC
J gene: TRBJ2-7
V gene: TRBV2
D gene: -
clone size: -
CDR3 length: 12

CDR3 protein: CASSFDRGGNTEAFF
CDR3 DNA: TGTGCCAGCAGCTTCGACAGGGGGGGGAACACTGAAGCTTTCTTT
J gene: TRBJ1-1
V gene: TRBV5-4
D gene: TRBD1
clone size: -
CDR3 length: 15

CDR3 protein: CASSEGGNRDHEKLFF
CDR3 DNA: TGTGCCAGCAGTGAAGGTGGGAACAGGGATCATGAAAAACTGTTTTTT
J gene: TRBJ1-4
V gene: TRBV25-1
D gene: -
clone size: -
CDR3 length: 16

CDR3 protein: CSARQGMNTEAFF
CDR3 DNA: TGCAGCGCTCGACAGGGAATGAACACTGAAGCTTTCTTT
J gene: TRBJ1-1
V gene: TRBV29-1
D gene: TRBD1
clone size: few
CDR3 length: 13

CDR3 protein: CASTEQGAEDTGELFF
CDR3 DNA: TGTGCCAGCACCGAACAGGGGGCAGAGGACACCGGGGAGCTGTTTTTT
J gene: TRBJ2-2
V gene: TRBV28
D gene: TRBD1
clone size: -
CDR3 length: 16

CDR3 protein: CASSLEGAGRSSYEQYF
CDR3 DNA: TGTGCCAGCAGCCTCGAAGGTGCGGGCCGGAGCTCCTACGAGCAGTACTTC
J gene: TRBJ2-7
V gene: TRBV4-2
D gene: -
clone size: many
CDR3 length: 17

CDR3 protein: CASSLASGRSYNEQFF
CDR3 DNA: TGTGCCAGCAGTTTGGCTAGCGGGAGGTCCTACAATGAGCAGTTCTTC
J gene: TRBJ2-1
V gene: TRBV28
D gene: TRBD2
clone size: -
CDR3 length: 16

CDR3 protein: CASSDPGTDTQYF
CDR3 DNA: TGCGCCAGCAGTGACCCAGGCACAGATACGCAGTATTTT
J gene: TRBJ2-3
V gene: TRBV10-2
D gene: -
clone size: -
CDR3 length: 13

CDR3 protein: CAWSVLGQGHGYTF
CDR3 DNA: TGTGCCTGGAGTGTACTTGGACAGGGTCATGGCTACACCTTC
J gene: TRBJ1-2
V gene: TRBV30
D gene: TRBD1
clone size: -
CDR3 length: 14